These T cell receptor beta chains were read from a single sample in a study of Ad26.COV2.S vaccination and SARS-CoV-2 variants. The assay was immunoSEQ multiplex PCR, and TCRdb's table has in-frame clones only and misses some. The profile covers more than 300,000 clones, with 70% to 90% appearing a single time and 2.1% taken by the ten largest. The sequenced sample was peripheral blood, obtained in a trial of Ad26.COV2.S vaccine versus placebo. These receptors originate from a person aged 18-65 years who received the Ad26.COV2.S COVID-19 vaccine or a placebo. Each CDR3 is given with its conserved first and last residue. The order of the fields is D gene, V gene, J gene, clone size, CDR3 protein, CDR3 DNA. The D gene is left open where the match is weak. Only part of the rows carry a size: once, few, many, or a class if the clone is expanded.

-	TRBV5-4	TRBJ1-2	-	CASSTDPGGYGYTF	TGTGCCAGCAGCACCGACCCGGGGGGCTATGGCTACACCTTC
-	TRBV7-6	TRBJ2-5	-	CASSWGLGGKETQYF	TGTGCCAGCAGCTGGGGCTTAGGCGGAAAAGAGACCCAGTACTTC
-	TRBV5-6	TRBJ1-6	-	CASSLAGGSPLHF	TGTGCCAGCAGCTTGGCCGGGGGATCACCCCTCCACTTT
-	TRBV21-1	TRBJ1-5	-	CASSKDRGGRVDQPQHF	TGTGCCAGCAGCAAAGATCGAGGGGGCAGGGTAGATCAGCCCCAGCATTTT
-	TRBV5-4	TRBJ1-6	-	CASSRYNSPLHF	TGTGCCAGCAGCAGATATAATTCACCCCTCCACTTT
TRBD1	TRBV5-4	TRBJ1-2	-	CASSLVQGGPYGYTF	TGTGCCAGCAGCTTGGTGCAGGGGGGTCCCTATGGCTACACCTTC
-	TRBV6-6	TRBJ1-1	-	CASSRPVLLGRRPFDAEAFF	TGTGCCAGCAGTCGACCCGTTCTTCTGGGACGCAGGCCGTTTGATGCTGAAGCTTTCTTT
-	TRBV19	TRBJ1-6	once	CASSISLRPGDSPLHF	TGTGCCAGTAGTATTTCTCTCCGGCCAGGGGATTCACCCCTCCACTTT
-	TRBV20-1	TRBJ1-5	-	CSASSSNQPQHF	TGCAGTGCGAGTTCTAGCAATCAGCCCCAGCATTTT
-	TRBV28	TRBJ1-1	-	CASRKQGTEAFF	TGTGCCAGCAGAAAACAGGGAACTGAAGCTTTCTTT
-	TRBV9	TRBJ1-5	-	CASSVYRENQPQHF	TGTGCCAGCAGCGTTTACAGGGAGAATCAGCCCCAGCATTTT
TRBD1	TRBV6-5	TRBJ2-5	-	CASSYYTGGGETQYF	TGTGCCAGCAGTTACTATACAGGGGGCGGAGAGACCCAGTACTTC
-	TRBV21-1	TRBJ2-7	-	CASSKGRAGGVYEQYF	TGTGCCAGCAGCAAAGGAAGGGCAGGGGGGGTCTACGAGCAGTACTTC
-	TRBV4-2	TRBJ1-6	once	CASSQDLQGPGSYNSPLHF	TGTGCCAGCAGCCAAGATCTTCAAGGGCCAGGCTCCTATAATTCACCCCTCCACTTT
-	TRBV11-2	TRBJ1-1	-	CASGSRQTGEAFF	TGTGCCAGCGGTTCCAGACAGACAGGCGAAGCTTTCTTT
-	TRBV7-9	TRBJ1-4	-	CASSFDSPRREKLFF	TGTGCCAGCAGCTTCGACAGCCCAAGGCGTGAAAAACTGTTTTTT